These T cell receptor beta chains were read from a single sample in a study of blood T cell repertoires in COVID-19. Generated by immunoSEQ multiplex PCR, the TCRdb table keeps only in-frame clones and is missing some. The sample carries roughly 320,000 clones, 89% recorded once. Sequences were obtained from peripheral blood. These TCRs come from a woman in her twenties or thirties with COVID-19, enrolled during active disease. CDR3s include the opening cysteine and the closing phenylalanine or tryptophan. Size tells how often a clone was seen (once, few, many) or the class of an expanded clone, and some rows leave it out.

size: NA; length: 14; V: TRBV24-1; J: TRBJ1-2; CDR3: CATSRGKSFPGYTF
size: NA; length: 16; V: TRBV25-1; J: TRBJ1-3; CDR3: CASSESGPVSGNTIYF
size: once; length: 13; V: TRBV19; J: TRBJ2-2; CDR3: CASTGVNTGELFF
size: NA; length: 16; V: TRBV30; J: TRBJ1-1; CDR3: CAWSGRAGSMNTEAFF
size: NA; length: 17; V: TRBV5-6; J: TRBJ2-2; CDR3: CASSLGKRRLAPGELFF
size: NA; length: 19; V: TRBV9; J: TRBJ2-2; CDR3: CASSASPGLAGGSTGELFF
size: NA; length: 16; V: TRBV5-6; J: TRBJ1-2; CDR3: CASSPGEARNLYGYTF
size: NA; length: 14; V: TRBV2; J: TRBJ1-3; CDR3: CASSRTDPGNTIYF
size: NA; length: 11; V: TRBV20-1; J: TRBJ1-2; CDR3: CSARGPDGYTF
size: once; length: 13; V: TRBV19; J: TRBJ2-3; CDR3: CASSILTRDTQYF
size: NA; length: 12; V: TRBV27; J: TRBJ1-1; CDR3: CASSPNDREAFF
size: NA; length: 15; V: TRBV11-3; J: TRBJ2-3; CDR3: CASSSPTGNPDTQYF
size: NA; length: 16; V: TRBV3-1/TRBV3-2; J: TRBJ2-5; CDR3: CASSQGEGLAEETQYF
size: NA; length: 15; V: TRBV7-2; J: TRBJ2-5; CDR3: CASSPMTGMGETQYF
size: NA; length: 15; V: TRBV10-2; J: TRBJ2-3; CDR3: CASSEFEGGTDTQYF
size: NA; length: 15; V: TRBV19; J: TRBJ1-4; CDR3: CASSLTGGWSGKLFF
size: NA; length: 15; V: TRBV11-3; J: TRBJ1-1; CDR3: CASSLRQGGSRRAFF
size: NA; length: 11; V: TRBV30; J: TRBJ1-3; CDR3: CAWGARNTIYF
size: NA; length: 13; V: TRBV6-1; J: TRBJ1-1; CDR3: CASSEAITTEAFF
size: NA; length: 15; V: TRBV6-5; J: TRBJ1-5; CDR3: CASSPERISNQPQHF
size: NA; length: 15; V: TRBV4-2; J: TRBJ2-7; CDR3: CASSQESGGAHEQYF
size: NA; length: 16; V: TRBV5-4; J: TRBJ1-3; CDR3: CASSPDRGSSGNTIYF
size: NA; length: 12; V: TRBV6-5; J: TRBJ2-2; CDR3: CASSTSTGELFF
size: few; length: 17; V: TRBV4-2; J: TRBJ2-6; CDR3: CASSQEGSGDGANVLTF
size: NA; length: 13; V: TRBV5-1; J: TRBJ1-2; CDR3: CASSLGDRGGYTF
size: NA; length: 17; V: TRBV11-3; J: TRBJ1-6; CDR3: CASSPPHSGVGNSPLHF
size: NA; length: 16; V: TRBV7-6; J: TRBJ2-6; CDR3: CASSLGVFSGANVLTF
size: NA; length: 16; V: TRBV12-5; J: TRBJ1-1; CDR3: CASGFSAGGSYTEAFF
size: NA; length: 16; V: TRBV3-1/TRBV3-2; J: TRBJ2-2; CDR3: CASSRLDGQDSGELFF
size: NA; length: 15; V: TRBV19; J: TRBJ1-1; CDR3: CASTPDRESLWEAFF
size: NA; length: 13; V: TRBV6-5; J: TRBJ1-5; CDR3: CASTGQSNQPQHF
size: NA; length: 16; V: TRBV4-1; J: TRBJ1-2; CDR3: CASSHTTPRTTYGYTF
size: once; length: 16; V: TRBV14; J: TRBJ1-1; CDR3: CASSLRTGSMNTEAFF
size: NA; length: 12; V: TRBV11-3; J: TRBJ2-7; CDR3: CASGTSYYEQYF
size: NA; length: 13; V: TRBV11-3; J: TRBJ2-3; CDR3: CASGSDSTDTQYF
size: NA; length: 14; V: TRBV19; J: TRBJ1-3; CDR3: CASSIAPDGGTIYF
size: NA; length: 13; V: TRBV5-1; J: TRBJ1-2; CDR3: CASSPAGARGYTF
size: NA; length: 16; V: TRBV24-1; J: TRBJ1-1; CDR3: CATSDWTAHPNTEAFF
size: NA; length: 14; V: TRBV6-5; J: TRBJ1-6; CDR3: CASSYEGGNSPLHF
size: NA; length: 15; V: TRBV7-2; J: TRBJ1-5; CDR3: CASSNGGAHNQPQHF
size: NA; length: 14; V: TRBV2; J: TRBJ2-2; CDR3: CASGAGILTGELFF
size: NA; length: 14; V: TRBV10-3; J: TRBJ2-5; CDR3: CAISETGDGETQYF
size: once; length: 16; V: TRBV2; J: TRBJ1-2; CDR3: CASSLDGTGNMGGYTF
size: once; length: 16; V: TRBV19; J: TRBJ1-2; CDR3: CASSIGGQVLNGGYTF
size: NA; length: 16; V: TRBV12-1; J: TRBJ2-5; CDR3: CASSFRRTSIVETQYF
size: NA; length: 13; V: TRBV18; J: TRBJ1-1; CDR3: CASTGQENTEAFF
size: NA; length: 15; V: TRBV14; J: TRBJ1-1; CDR3: CASSQEAVYFTEAFF
size: NA; length: 13; V: TRBV21-1; J: TRBJ1-1; CDR3: CASSKDPGTEAFF
size: NA; length: 18; V: TRBV4-2; J: TRBJ1-5; CDR3: CASSQDPGTYTDNQPQHF